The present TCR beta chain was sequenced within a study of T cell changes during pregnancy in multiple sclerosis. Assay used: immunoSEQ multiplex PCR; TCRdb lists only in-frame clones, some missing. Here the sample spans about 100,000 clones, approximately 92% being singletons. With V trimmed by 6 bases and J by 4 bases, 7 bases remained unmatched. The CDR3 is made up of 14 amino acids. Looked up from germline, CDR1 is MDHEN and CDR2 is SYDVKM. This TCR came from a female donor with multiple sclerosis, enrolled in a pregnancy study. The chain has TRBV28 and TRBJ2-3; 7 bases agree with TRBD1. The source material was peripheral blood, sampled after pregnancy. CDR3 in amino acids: CASSRQGVADTQYF. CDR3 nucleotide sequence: TGTGCCAGCAGCCGACAGGGAGTCGCAGATACGCAGTATTTT.